Below are 19 T cell receptor beta chains sequenced from a single sample in a study of CD8 T cells in Susac syndrome. After extraction with the RNeasy kit, roughly 0.45 to 1 ug of the RNA was reverse transcribed using random hexamers. TCRdb ran MiXCR on the immunoSEQ multiplex PCR reads and lists one entry per CDR3 protein. In the table there are over 150,000 distinct CDR3 sequences, 90% to 95% of which are singletons. The specimen was CD4+ T cells from PBMCs. The receptor source for this set is a human donor with multiple sclerosis.

The chain has TRBV30 and TRBJ1-2; TRBD1 agrees at 7 bases. V shed 1 base, J shed 7 bases, and the junction held 6 bases outside the gene matches. CDR3 length: 13 residues. The germline V gene encodes CDR1 GTSNPN and CDR2 SVGIG (reference sequence). This CDR3 is CAWSGQGTTGYTF. The CDR3 DNA follows: TGTGCCTGGAGTGGACAGGGAACGACTGGCTACACCTTC.

This clonotype occurred once. The chain links TRBV3-1 to TRBJ2-1; D might be TRBD2 (6 bases). The CDR3 is 17 residues long. Trimming shortened V by 1 base and J by 2 bases, and 15 bases separated the two germline ends. CDR1 and CDR2 from the germline V gene are LGHDT and YNNKEL (reference sequence). DNA for the CDR3: TGTGCCAGCAGCCAAGCCCCACTAGCAGCCGCCTACAATGAGCAGTTCTTC. Translating gives CASSQAPLAAAYNEQFF.

The chain recombines TRBV4-1 with TRBJ2-3; TRBD2 is a possible D gene (6 bases). Trimming removed 4 bases at V and 6 bases at J, with 14 bases between. The CDR3 has 14 amino acids. Germline CDR1 and CDR2: MGHRA and YSYEKL. Written as DNA, the CDR3 is TGCGCCAGCAGCCGGGACGGTGGGAGGGATACGCAGTATTTT. Amino acids: CASSRDGGRDTQYF.

This rearrangement joins TRBV5-1 to TRBJ1-1, with D maybe TRBD1 (6 bases). Germline V gives CDR1 SGHRS, CDR2 YFSETQ. The CDR3 totals 14 residues. Trimming removed 2 bases at V and 3 bases at J, with 11 bases between. DNA of the CDR3: TGCGCCAGCAGCTTCGCCAGGGGCGACACTGAAGCTTTCTTT. It is translated as CASSFARGDTEAFF.

This chain links TRBV24-1 with TRBJ2-2; D perhaps matches TRBD2 (7 bases). V was pared by 9 bases and J by 5 bases, with 15 bases between. Germline lookup yields CDR1 KGHDR and CDR2 SFDVKD. There are 14 residues in the CDR3. The CDR3 loop reads CATRPGGRTGELFF. The DNA for the CDR3 is TGTGCCACCCGTCCCGGGGGGCGGACCGGGGAGCTGTTTTTT.

This clonotype was detected once. The J gene is TRBJ1-3, the V gene TRBV6-6; 8 bases fit TRBD1. The germline V gene encodes CDR1 MNHNY and CDR2 SVGAGI (reference sequence). CDR3 length equals 13 residues. Trimming took 10 bases from V and 5 from J; bases not matched to a gene: 7. CDR3 nucleotides: TGTGCCATCCACCCAGGGGGCCGAAACACCATATATTTT. This gives the protein CAIHPGGRNTIYF.

This chain links TRBV4-2 with TRBJ1-6; D is possibly TRBD1 (5 bases). V lost 1 base and J lost 9, with 10 bases in between. The CDR3 extends over 14 amino acids. The germline V gene encodes CDR1 LGHNA and CDR2 YNFKEQ. This CDR3 is CASSQAGGGSPLHF. The CDR3, as DNA: TGTGCCAGCAGCCAAGCTGGGGGAGGTTCACCCCTCCACTTT.

This clonotype was seen once. This chain links TRBV9 with TRBJ1-1; 8 bases map to TRBD1. The CDR3 is 15 residues long. Germline CDR1 is SGDLS and CDR2 is YYNGEE. J lost 4 bases, V lost 4 bases, and 9 bases had no gene match. CDR3 loop: CASSLRTGMGTEAFF. The CDR3 region has the DNA TGTGCCAGCAGCTTACGGACAGGGATGGGCACTGAAGCTTTCTTT.

The chain has TRBV30 and TRBJ2-1; TRBD2 aligns across 11 bases. Germline-derived CDR1 and CDR2 are GTSNPN and SVGIG (reference sequence). J gave up 5 bases and V 0 bases, and 3 bases lay outside the gene matches. CDR3 length equals 15 residues. CDR3 region: CAWSVGLAGHNEQFF. As DNA, the CDR3 is TGTGCCTGGAGTGTAGGACTAGCGGGCCACAATGAGCAGTTCTTC.

In its sample, this clonotype was seen a few times. The chain couples TRBV11-3 to TRBJ2-3; 10 nucleotides line up with TRBD2. Per the germline V gene, CDR1 is SGHNT and CDR2 is YENEEA. The CDR3 spans 15 residues. V lost 2 bases, J lost 4 bases, and 3 bases stayed unmatched. In DNA form, the CDR3 reads TGTGCCAGCAGCTTACGCCTAGCGGGGGCAGATACGCAGTATTTT. Residues: CASSLRLAGADTQYF.

There are a few counts of this clonotype. The V and J genes are TRBV27 and TRBJ2-1; 10 bases match TRBD2. The V gene's germline CDR1 is MNHEY and CDR2 SMNVEV (reference sequence). This CDR3 is built from 15 residues. V shed 4 bases, J shed 3 bases, and the junction held 3 bases outside the gene matches. The CDR3 is CASSSRLAGYNEQFF. CDR3 nucleotide sequence: TGTGCCAGCAGTTCCCGACTAGCGGGCTACAATGAGCAGTTCTTC.

In its sample, this clonotype was seen once. This chain uses TRBV27 with TRBJ1-2, with D possibly matching TRBD1 (5 bases). The CDR3 sequence is 13 residues long. The V gene lost 6 bases and the J gene lost 3 bases, with 11 bases spanning the gap. Germline V gene data show CDR1 as MNHEY and CDR2 as SMNVEV (reference sequence). The CDR3 bases are TGTGCCAGCAGACCCCGGGGGTACTATGGCTACACCTTC. This translates into CASRPRGYYGYTF.

The chain uses TRBV5-4 and TRBJ2-7, with D unresolved. This CDR3 contains 13 residues. Germline CDR1 reads SGHNT; CDR2 reads YYREEE (reference sequence). Trimming removed 0 bases at V and 2 bases at J, with 6 bases between. The CDR3 DNA reads as TGTGCCAGCAGCTTGGTAGGGACCTACGAGCAGTACTTC. It encodes CASSLVGTYEQYF.

The V and J genes are TRBV29-1 and TRBJ2-7; no clear D. Germline V lookup: CDR1 SQVTM, CDR2 ANQGSEA. V was pared by 4 bases and J by 4 bases, with 5 bases between. There are 10 residues in the CDR3. DNA of the CDR3: TGCAGCGTTGTTTGGTACGAGCAGTACTTC. Protein product: CSVVWYEQYF.

This rearrangement joins TRBV30 to TRBJ2-3; 7 bases map to TRBD2. The CDR3 runs 14 residues. Germline assignment: CDR1 GTSNPN and CDR2 SVGIG (reference sequence). After removal of 7 bases from V and 2 bases from J, the junction contained 9 bases not matched to a gene. In nucleotides, the CDR3 is TGTGCCTCCCAGGAGCGGGGCTACACAGATACGCAGTATTTT. Protein sequence: CASQERGYTDTQYF.

The V and J genes are TRBV5-1 and TRBJ2-7; D possibly corresponds to TRBD1 (6 bases). This CDR3 spans 14 amino acids. V lost 0 bases to trimming and J lost 2 bases, with 9 bases between them. Germline CDR1 SGHRS, CDR2 YFSETQ. The CDR3 DNA reads as TGCGCCAGCAGCTTGGGACAGGCTCCCTACGAGCAGTACTTC. Protein product: CASSLGQAPYEQYF.

The chain carries TRBV7-9 and TRBJ2-7, with 10 bases aligning to TRBD2. The germline CDR1 and CDR2 sequences are SEHNR and FQNEAQ (reference sequence). V lost 1 base, J lost 3 bases, and 3 bases stayed unmatched. The CDR3 has 15 amino acids. The CDR3 loop is CASSLGASGGYEQYF. The DNA of the CDR3 is TGTGCCAGCAGCTTAGGGGCTAGCGGGGGCTACGAGCAGTACTTC.

V is TRBV7-3 and J is TRBJ2-6, with a weak D call TRBD1 (5 bases). From germline, CDR1 is SGHTA and CDR2 FQGTGA. This CDR3 has 16 amino acids. Trimming pared 5 bases from V and 1 base from J, leaving 12 bases between. CDR3 loop: CASSPQGVSGANVLTF. As DNA, the CDR3 is TGTGCCAGCAGCCCTCAAGGGGTATCTGGGGCCAACGTCCTGACTTTC.

The CDR3 spells CASSTGLSTLEQYF. In DNA form, the CDR3 reads TGTGCCAGCAGTACTGGACTATCTACGTTGGAGCAGTACTTC. The genes are TRBV12-3 or TRBV12-4 and TRBJ2-7, with D possibly matching TRBD2 (6 bases). The V and J ends lost 5 bases and 7 bases respectively, with 18 bases between them. This CDR3 has 14 amino acids.